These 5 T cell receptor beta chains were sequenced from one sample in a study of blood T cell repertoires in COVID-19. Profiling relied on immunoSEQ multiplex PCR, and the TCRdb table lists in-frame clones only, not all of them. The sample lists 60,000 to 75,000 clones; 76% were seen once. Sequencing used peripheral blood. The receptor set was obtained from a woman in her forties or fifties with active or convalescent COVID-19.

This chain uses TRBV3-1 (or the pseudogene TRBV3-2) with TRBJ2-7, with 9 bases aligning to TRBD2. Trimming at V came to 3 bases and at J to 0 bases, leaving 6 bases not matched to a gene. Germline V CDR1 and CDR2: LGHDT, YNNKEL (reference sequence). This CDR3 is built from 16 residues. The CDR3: CASSHAASGTSYEQYF. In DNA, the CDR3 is TGTGCCAGCAGCCATGCCGCTAGCGGGACCTCCTACGAGCAGTACTTC.

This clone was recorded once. CDR3 in DNA: TGTGCCAGCATAAGGCGGAGTTCTAGCACAGATACGCAGTATTTT. Protein product: CASIRRSSSTDTQYF. The rearrangement uses TRBV2 and TRBJ2-3, with unresolved D. Trimming removed 7 bases at V and 0 bases at J, with 14 bases between. This CDR3 contains 15 residues. The germline gives CDR1 SNHLY, CDR2 FYNNEI.

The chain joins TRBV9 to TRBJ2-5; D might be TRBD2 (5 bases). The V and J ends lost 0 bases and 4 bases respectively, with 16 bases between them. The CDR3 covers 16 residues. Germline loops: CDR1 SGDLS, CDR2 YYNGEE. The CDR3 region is CASSVENGKGRETQYF. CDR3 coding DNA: TGTGCCAGCAGCGTAGAAAACGGGAAAGGGAGAGAGACCCAGTACTTC. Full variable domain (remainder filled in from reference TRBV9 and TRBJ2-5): DSGVTQTPKHLITATGQRVTLRCSPRSGDLSVYWYQQSLDQGLQFLIQYYNGEERAKGNILERFSAQQFPDLHSELNLSSLELGDSALYFCASSVENGKGRETQYFGPGTRLLVL.

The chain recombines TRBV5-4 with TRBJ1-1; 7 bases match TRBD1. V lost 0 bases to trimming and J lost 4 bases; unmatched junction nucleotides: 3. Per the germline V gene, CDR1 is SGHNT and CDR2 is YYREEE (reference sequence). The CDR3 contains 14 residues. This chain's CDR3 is CASSLEGALTEAFF. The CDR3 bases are TGTGCCAGCAGCTTGGAGGGGGCCCTCACTGAAGCTTTCTTT.

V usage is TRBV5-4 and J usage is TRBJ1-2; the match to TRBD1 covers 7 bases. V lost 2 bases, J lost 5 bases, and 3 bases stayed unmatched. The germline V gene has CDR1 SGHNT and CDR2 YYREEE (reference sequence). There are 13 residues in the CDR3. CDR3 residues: CASSFDRVYGYTF. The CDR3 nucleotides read TGTGCCAGCAGCTTCGACAGGGTATATGGCTACACCTTC.